Each of the 26 T cell receptor beta chains below was sequenced from the same sample in a study of T cell repertoires in cytomegalovirus infection. MiXCR, applied by TCRdb to the reads, yields one record per CDR3 protein. Of about 110,000 distinct CDR3 sequences in the sample, roughly 39% were seen once. Their antigen targets remain unknown. Specimen: CD8+ T cells from cultured PBMCs, collected from culture after CMV antigen stimulation. The receptors were gathered from a human donor in good health (CMV status not recorded). Some clones in this sample may be carry-over from other donors' samples.

The chain couples TRBV27 to TRBJ2-1, with unresolved D. CDR1 and CDR2 (germline): MNHEY, SMNVEV (reference sequence). The ends were cut back, 0 bases at V and 4 bases at J, with 13 bases in the middle. This CDR3 has 16 residues. The CDR3: CASSLSYVVEYNEQFF. The DNA of the CDR3 is TGTGCCAGCAGTTTATCGTACGTTGTGGAGTACAATGAGCAGTTCTTC.

The V call is TRBV30, the J call TRBJ1-1, with D unclear. This CDR3 contains 12 residues. Germline V gene data show CDR1 as GTSNPN and CDR2 as SVGIG (reference sequence). Trimming stripped 8 bases from V and 1 base from J, with 11 bases between. The CDR3 here is CAQDPPNTEAFF. In nucleotides, the CDR3 is TGTGCCCAGGATCCCCCGAACACTGAAGCTTTCTTT.

V gene TRBV4-2 combines with J gene TRBJ2-5; D is possibly TRBD2 (6 bases). CDR1 and CDR2 from the germline V gene are LGHNA and YNFKEQ. The length of the CDR3 is 11 residues. V was clipped by 8 bases and J by 4 bases, with 8 bases between them. The CDR3 loop reads CASGGGETQYF. In DNA, the CDR3 is TGTGCCAGCGGGGGAGGAGAGACCCAGTACTTC.

This clonotype was recorded a few times. The V call is TRBV2, the J call TRBJ2-1, with 8 bases fitting TRBD1. Trimming took 3 bases from V and 6 from J; bases not matched to a gene: 4. Germline CDR1 is SNHLY and CDR2 is FYNNEI. This CDR3 is 14 amino acids long. The chain's CDR3 is CASSDGTGGNEQFF. For the CDR3, the DNA is TGTGCCAGCAGTGACGGGACAGGAGGCAATGAGCAGTTCTTC.

This clonotype was detected a few times. The chain combines TRBV12-3 or TRBV12-4 with TRBJ2-1, with 9 bases identical to TRBD2. The CDR3 contains 16 residues. J lost 4 bases, V lost 7 bases, and 11 bases had no gene match. This CDR3 is CASTHSSGGLYNEQFF. The CDR3 DNA reads TGTGCCAGCACCCATTCAAGCGGGGGGCTGTACAATGAGCAGTTCTTC.

This chain links TRBV19 with TRBJ1-5; D call uncertain. The V gene's germline CDR1 is LNHDA and CDR2 SQIVND (reference sequence). The CDR3 spans 15 residues. V shed 5 bases and J shed 6 bases, with 17 bases lying between them. The CDR3 bases are TGTGCCAGTAGTCTCTCCTTGGGATTAGGTCAGCCCCAGCATTTT. It specifies CASSLSLGLGQPQHF.

The chain has TRBV20-1 and TRBJ2-7; unclear D gene. The germline CDR1 and CDR2 sequences are DFQATT and SNEGSKA (reference sequence). This CDR3 contains 18 residues. Between the trimmed V and J ends, which lost 4 bases and 0 bases, there was a span of 25 bases. This chain's CDR3 is CSANSLLEEELSSYEQYF. DNA for the CDR3: TGCAGTGCTAATAGTTTGCTAGAGGAAGAATTAAGCTCCTACGAGCAGTACTTC.

This clonotype was seen a few times. This chain connects TRBV19 to TRBJ1-5, with unresolved D. V shed 7 bases and J shed 1 base, with 8 bases lying between them. The CDR3 loop spans 13 amino acids. Germline values: CDR1 LNHDA, CDR2 SQIVND (reference sequence). The CDR3 here is CASMGRSNQPQHF. In DNA, the CDR3 is TGTGCCAGTATGGGGAGGAGCAATCAGCCCCAGCATTTT.

In this sample, this clonotype turned up a few times. V and J are TRBV12-3 or TRBV12-4 and TRBJ1-5, with TRBD1 as a possible D gene (5 bases). This CDR3 is 16 amino acids long. Trimming pared 5 bases from V and 2 bases from J, leaving 16 bases between. This chain's CDR3 is CASSAGGVVGNQPQHF. The DNA for the CDR3 is TGTGCCAGCAGTGCGGGGGGGGTTGTGGGCAATCAGCCCCAGCATTTT.

The V call is TRBV5-1, the J call TRBJ1-1; the D gene is possibly TRBD1 (6 bases). V shed 1 base and J shed 4 bases, with 14 bases lying between them. There are 15 residues in the CDR3. The V gene's germline CDR1 is SGHRS and CDR2 YFSETQ. DNA of the CDR3: TGCGCCAGCAGCTTGAGGGGGTGGGGGAGCACTGAAGCTTTCTTT. Translating gives CASSLRGWGSTEAFF.

This clonotype was counted at least ten times. V gene TRBV7-6 combines with J gene TRBJ2-7; D remains unclear. V was clipped by 5 bases and J by 3 bases, with 8 bases between them. Germline CDR1 and CDR2: SGHVS and FNYEAQ. The CDR3 is 12 amino acids. The chain's CDR3 is CASSRFGYEQYF. For the CDR3, the DNA is TGTGCCAGCAGCCGCTTTGGCTACGAGCAGTACTTC. Full variable domain (outside the CDR3, taken from reference TRBV7-6 and TRBJ2-7): GAGVSQSPRYKVTKRGQDVALRCDPISGHVSLYWYRQALGQGPEFLTYFNYEAQQDKSGLPNDRFSAERPEGSISTLTIQRTEQRDSAMYRCASSRFGYEQYFGPGTRLTVT.

This chain links TRBV9 with TRBJ2-1; D remains unclear. The CDR3 runs to 16 residues. The germline gives CDR1 SGDLS, CDR2 YYNGEE. The V gene lost 3 bases and the J gene lost 0 bases, with 13 bases spanning the gap. In DNA form, the CDR3 reads TGTGCCAGCAGCGACGACCCCCAGAGCTCCTACAATGAGCAGTTCTTC. Its translation is CASSDDPQSSYNEQFF.

The rearrangement links TRBV5-6 to TRBJ1-5; the match to TRBD1 covers 10 bases. V dropped 4 bases and J dropped 1; count of bases not matched to a gene: 5. The CDR3 runs 16 residues. Per the germline V gene, CDR1 is SGHDT and CDR2 is YYEEEE. The CDR3 DNA sequence: TGTGCCAGCAGCCAAGACAGGGGGCAAAGCAATCAGCCCCAGCATTTT. This codes for CASSQDRGQSNQPQHF.

V is TRBV12-5 and J is TRBJ1-2; D uncertain. There are 13 residues in the CDR3. Germline loops: CDR1 LGHNT, CDR2 FRNRAP. The V end lost 7 bases, the J end lost 3 bases, and 12 bases lay between the germline ends. In DNA form, the CDR3 reads TGTGCTAGTGAATACCCTGGAGACTATGGCTACACCTTC. This sequence encodes CASEYPGDYGYTF.

The rearrangement uses TRBV7-8 and TRBJ2-1; D ambiguous. CDR3 length: 13 residues. Trimming stripped 5 bases from V and 6 bases from J, with 11 bases between. CDR1 and CDR2 (germline): SGHVS, FQNEAQ. In DNA form, the CDR3 reads TGTGCCAGCAGCGGCCCTACCGTCAATGAGCAGTTCTTC. Translation gives CASSGPTVNEQFF. Drawing the rest from reference TRBV7-8 and TRBJ2-1, the complete variable domain is GAGVSQSPRYKVAKRGQDVALRCDPISGHVSLFWYQQALGQGPEFLTYFQNEAQLDKSGLPSDRFFAERPEGSVSTLKIQRTQQEDSAVYLCASSGPTVNEQFFGPGTRLTVL.

The CDR3 loop reads CASSVAGNEQFF. The DNA of the CDR3 is TGTGCCAGCAGCGTAGCGGGTAATGAGCAGTTCTTC. V usage is TRBV9 and J usage is TRBJ2-1; no definite D call. CDR3 length: 12 amino acids. Trimming pared 0 bases from V and 7 bases from J, leaving 5 bases between. Germline V CDR1 and CDR2: SGDLS, YYNGEE. Combining the CDR3 with reference TRBV9 and TRBJ2-1 gives the whole variable domain DSGVTQTPKHLITATGQRVTLRCSPRSGDLSVYWYQQSLDQGLQFLIQYYNGEERAKGNILERFSAQQFPDLHSELNLSSLELGDSALYFCASSVAGNEQFFGPGTRLTVL.

V gene TRBV6-1 combines with J gene TRBJ2-7; D is ambiguous. The germline CDR1 and CDR2 sequences are MNHNS and SASEGT. CDR3 size: 15 residues. Deletions cut 4 bases from V and 5 bases from J, with 18 bases between. The CDR3 reads CASSAPTGPGDEQYF. CDR3 nucleotides: TGTGCCAGCAGTGCACCCACCGGGCCAGGTGACGAGCAGTACTTC.

This clonotype has only one observation. V usage is TRBV5-1 and J usage is TRBJ2-2; perhaps TRBD1 as D (6 bases). V lost 5 bases, J lost 2 bases, and 19 bases lay in between. CDR1 is SGHRS, CDR2 YFSETQ, per germline. The CDR3 totals 17 residues. In DNA form, the CDR3 reads TGCGCCAGCAGACACCCGACAGGACGGGTTAACACCGGGGAGCTGTTTTTT. As protein: CASRHPTGRVNTGELFF.

In the case of this clonotype: The junction departs from germline at one end; a sequencing error may be responsible. The J gene is TRBJ1-5, the V gene TRBV7-8; D call uncertain. CDR1 and CDR2 from the germline V gene are SGHVS and FQNEAQ. CDR3 length: 17 residues. DNA for the CDR3: TGTGCCAGCAACTTAGGTGAGGGAACCTATAGCAATCAGCCCCAGCATTTT. Translating it yields CASNLGEGTYSNQPQHF.

Worth noting for this clonotype: A read error is possible here, since a much larger clone lies one base away. Because the CDR3 is missing its conserved closing phenylalanine or tryptophan, this is likely a read error. The CDR3 nucleotides are TGTGCCAGCAGCCGCGGAGGGGGGCGTCAAGAGACCCAGTACTCC. As protein: CASSRGGGRQETQYS. This rearrangement joins TRBV7-2 to TRBJ2-5; D could derive from TRBD1 or TRBD2 (6 bases each). Germline CDR1 and CDR2: SGHTA and FQGNSA. Trimming left V 5 bases short and J 2 bases short, with 15 bases between. CDR3 length: 15 amino acids.

The chain uses TRBV5-3 and TRBJ2-1, with 13 bases that match TRBD2. TRBV5-3 is given ORF status, its function remaining uncertain. Losses at the gene ends were 8 bases for V and 8 bases for J; bases not matched to a gene: 13. The CDR3 sequence is 16 residues long. CDR3 bases: TGTGCCAGCAGCCAACATACTAGCGGGGGGGTCGATGAGCAGTTCTTC. The encoded protein is CASSQHTSGGVDEQFF.

This clonotype has just a few counts. V and J are TRBV5-1 and TRBJ1-1; 7 nucleotides line up with TRBD1. CDR1 SGHRS and CDR2 YFSETQ come from the germline V gene. This CDR3 region has 12 residues. With 4 bases clipped from V and 7 bases from J, the junction kept 4 bases outside the gene matches. CDR3 in DNA: TGCGCCAGCAGCCTCGGGACAGTTGAAGCTTTCTTT. Translating it yields CASSLGTVEAFF.

This clonotype has just a few counts. As DNA, the CDR3 is TGCAGCGTTGAAGGGGGGCTGATAGCTAACTATGGCTACACCTTC. Amino acids: CSVEGGLIANYGYTF. The rearrangement uses TRBV29-1 and TRBJ1-2; a possible D gene is TRBD1 (6 bases). The CDR3 consists of 15 residues. Germline V gene data show CDR1 as SQVTM and CDR2 as ANQGSEA. V was shortened by 1 base and J by 0 bases, with 12 bases between the two germline ends.

The chain recombines TRBV27 with TRBJ2-3, with 9 bases matching TRBD2. The V gene's germline CDR1 is MNHEY and CDR2 SMNVEV (reference sequence). The V segment lost 0 bases and the J segment 4 bases; nucleotides outside the gene matches: 5. The CDR3 runs to 16 residues. CDR3 region: CASSLSSGGTPDTQYF. In nucleotides, the CDR3 is TGTGCCAGCAGTTTATCCAGCGGGGGGACGCCAGATACGCAGTATTTT.

This chain connects TRBV20-1 to TRBJ2-6; 8 nucleotides agree with TRBD1. The CDR3 totals 18 residues. Germline V gene lookup returns CDR1 DFQATT and CDR2 SNEGSKA (reference sequence). V lost 1 base and J lost 0; bases outside the gene matches: 8. The CDR3 DNA reads as TGCAGTGCTAGAGTCCGGGACAGGCCTTACTCTGGGGCCAACGTCCTGACTTTC. As protein: CSARVRDRPYSGANVLTF.

This clonotype occurred many times. The V call is TRBV19, the J call TRBJ2-7, with 9 bases aligning to TRBD1. CDR3 size: 14 residues. V was clipped by 4 bases and J by 7 bases; unmatched bases: 8. CDR1 and CDR2 (germline): LNHDA, SQIVND (reference sequence). CDR3 sequence reads: CASSKQGALREQYF. As DNA, the CDR3 is TGTGCCAGTAGTAAACAGGGGGCCCTGCGGGAGCAGTACTTC.